Below are 22 T cell receptor beta chains sequenced from a single sample in a study of blood T cells in healthy people across ages. A second PCR, run for about 7 to 11 cycles, used a sample-barcoded 5' primer plus a J-beta primer mix. TCRdb ran MiXCR on the 5' RACE reads and lists one entry per CDR3 protein. The sample carries hundreds of thousands of distinct CDR3 sequences, 40% to 45% recorded once. Sequencing was carried out using blood. Receptors originate from a man older than 75 in good health.

The V gene is TRBV6-2 or TRBV6-3, the J gene TRBJ2-7, with D maybe TRBD2 (6 bases). The CDR3 contains 14 residues. The V and J ends lost 2 bases and 6 bases respectively, with 14 bases between them. Germline V CDR1 and CDR2: MNHEY, SVGEGT. CDR3 nucleotide sequence: TGTGCCAGCAGTTACGGGGGGTTCCTAGGCGAGCAGTACTTC. It yields the protein CASSYGGFLGEQYF.

This clonotype occurred a few times. The chain couples TRBV6-2 or TRBV6-3 to TRBJ2-2; possibly TRBD1 for D (6 bases). Germline values: CDR1 MNHEY, CDR2 SVGEGT. This CDR3 comprises 18 residues. V was pared by 6 bases and J by 1 base, with 21 bases between. The CDR3 is CASRVQGRSLRNTGELFF. As DNA, the CDR3 is TGTGCCAGCAGAGTACAGGGTCGAAGCTTGAGGAACACCGGGGAGCTGTTTTTT.

The CDR3 is CAISPRQGSNEKLFF. The CDR3 nucleotides read TGTGCCATCAGCCCCAGACAGGGCTCTAATGAAAAACTGTTTTTT. The chain links TRBV10-3 to TRBJ1-4, with TRBD1 matching 7 bases. This CDR3 has 15 amino acids. Trimming removed 6 bases from V and 3 bases from J; junction bases left unmatched: 7. Germline CDR1 and CDR2: ENHRY and SYGVKD.

This clonotype came up a few times. J is TRBJ2-7 and V is TRBV5-5; tentative D call: TRBD1 (6 bases). With the DNA end fitting TRBJ2-5 better, the J assignment may be wrong. The CDR3 consists of 15 residues. From germline, CDR1 is SGHKS and CDR2 YYEKEE (reference sequence). CDR3 sequence reads: CASSPISTGGKTQYF. The CDR3 DNA is TGTGCCAGCAGCCCTATCTCGACAGGCGGAAAGACCCAGTACTTC.

This clonotype was found a few times. V gene TRBV20-1 combines with J gene TRBJ2-5; TRBD1 agrees at 10 bases. This CDR3 comprises 14 residues. V was pared by 5 bases and J by 1 base, with 4 bases of the junction left unmatched. The germline gives CDR1 DFQATT, CDR2 SNEGSKA (reference sequence). The CDR3, as DNA: TGCAGTGCTGACCGGGACAGGGGCCAAGAGACCCAGTACTTC. Encoded protein: CSADRDRGQETQYF.

V usage is TRBV29-1 and J usage is TRBJ2-1; the match to TRBD1 covers 12 bases. The end of the DNA fits TRBJ2-7 better, so the J call may be wrong. In germline, CDR1 is SQVTM, CDR2 ANQGSEA. The length of the CDR3 is 14 residues. CDR3 in amino acids: CSVGTGGSYNEQYF. Written as DNA, the CDR3 is TGCAGCGTCGGGACAGGGGGCTCCTACAATGAGCAGTACTTC.

This clonotype was detected only a few times. This rearrangement joins TRBV6-2 or TRBV6-3 to TRBJ2-3; the D is unclear. V was cut by 2 bases and J by 4 bases, with 4 bases left in between. Germline V gene lookup returns CDR1 MNHEY and CDR2 SVGEGT. There are 12 residues in the CDR3. In nucleotides, the CDR3 is TGTGCCAGCAGTTACAGGGCAGATACGCAGTATTTT. Residues: CASSYRADTQYF.

V and J are TRBV3-1 and TRBJ2-7; D is uncertain. The germline V gene encodes CDR1 LGHDT and CDR2 YNNKEL (reference sequence). CDR3 length equals 16 residues. V lost 4 bases to trimming and J lost 3 bases, with 19 bases between them. This CDR3 reads CASSPPYRAVGYEQYF. The CDR3 nucleotides are TGTGCCAGCAGCCCTCCTTACCGGGCAGTGGGCTACGAGCAGTACTTC.

This clonotype was seen more than once but under ten times. V is TRBV3-1 and J is TRBJ2-5; TRBD2 matches 13 bases. This CDR3 is 17 amino acids long. The trim removed 4 bases at V and 11 bases at J, leaving 16 bases unmatched. Per germline, CDR1 LGHDT and CDR2 YNNKEL (reference sequence). The DNA for the CDR3 is TGTGCCAGCAGCCGTAGACTAGCGGGAGGAGTATACAATGAGCAGTACTTC. Translating gives CASSRRLAGGVYNEQYF.

The chain joins TRBV29-1 to TRBJ1-5; perhaps TRBD1 as D (6 bases). With 3 bases removed from V and 0 bases from J, the gap between germline ends came to 9 bases. Germline assignment: CDR1 SQVTM and CDR2 ANQGSEA. CDR3 length: 14 residues. The CDR3 is CSVDQGTSNQPQHF. DNA for the CDR3: TGCAGCGTTGATCAGGGGACTAGCAATCAGCCCCAGCATTTT.

The rearrangement uses TRBV20-1 and TRBJ2-1; 11 nucleotides agree with TRBD2. Per germline, CDR1 DFQATT and CDR2 SNEGSKA (reference sequence). CDR3 length: 18 residues. Trimming removed 1 base from V and 8 bases from J; junction bases left unmatched: 16. DNA for the CDR3: TGCAGTGCTAGAGCAGGTAGCGGGGGGGTAAGAAGTAACTATGAGCAGTTCTTC. Translating it yields CSARAGSGGVRSNYEQFF.

This clonotype appeared a few times. This chain links TRBV20-1 with TRBJ2-7; tentatively, D is TRBD1 (6 bases). V was pared by 2 bases and J by 9 bases, with 17 bases between. In germline, CDR1 is DFQATT, CDR2 SNEGSKA (reference sequence). CDR3 length: 13 residues. The CDR3 sequence is CSARRGPEGGQYF. Here the CDR3 DNA reads TGCAGTGCTAGACGCGGACCGGAAGGGGGGCAGTACTTC.

This clonotype was counted a few times. The chain employs TRBV6-5 and TRBJ1-2; no definite D call. V was clipped by 5 bases and J by 5 bases, with 12 bases between them. Germline V gene data show CDR1 as MNHEY and CDR2 as SVGAGI. The CDR3 is 13 amino acids. In DNA form, the CDR3 reads TGTGCCAGCAGTGACGAGCGGAATTATGGCTACACCTTC. Protein: CASSDERNYGYTF.

This clonotype was seen a few times. The rearrangement links TRBV27 to TRBJ2-1, with 11 bases identical to TRBD2. The germline CDR1 and CDR2 sequences are MNHEY and SMNVEV (reference sequence). With 1 base clipped from V and 2 bases from J, the junction kept 7 bases outside the gene matches. This CDR3 has 18 amino acids. CDR3 sequence reads: CASSLLATSGVPYNEQFF. The CDR3 DNA reads as TGTGCCAGCAGTTTATTGGCGACTAGCGGGGTTCCCTACAATGAGCAGTTCTTC.

This clonotype was seen more than once but under ten times. This chain links TRBV5-8 with TRBJ1-2; 7 nucleotides match TRBD1. Looked up from germline, CDR1 is SGHTS and CDR2 is YDEGEE. V gave up 6 bases and J gave up 4 bases; unmatched junction bases: 15. There are 16 residues in the CDR3. CDR3 amino acids: CASTQGGYGIGYGYTF. CDR3 DNA: TGTGCCAGCACTCAGGGGGGCTACGGGATAGGCTATGGCTACACCTTC. Variable domain in full (rest from reference TRBV5-8 and TRBJ1-2): EAGVTQSPTHLIKTRGQQATLRCSPISGHTSVYWYQQALGLGLQFLLWYDEGEERNRGNFPPRFSGRQFPNYSSELNVNALELEDSALYLCASTQGGYGIGYGYTFGSGTRLTVV.

This clonotype was counted ten times or more. The V gene is TRBV25-1, the J gene TRBJ2-3; D gene unclear. Trimming removed 3 bases from V and 0 bases from J, with 10 bases in between. CDR1 MGHDK and CDR2 SYGVNS come from the germline V gene. This CDR3 spans 15 amino acids. The CDR3 region is CASSDPLASTDTQYF. Written as DNA, the CDR3 is TGTGCCAGCAGTGATCCTCTGGCTAGCACAGATACGCAGTATTTT.

The V call is TRBV6-2 or TRBV6-3, the J call TRBJ2-3; D tentatively reads TRBD1 or TRBD2 (6 bases each). The germline V and J ends were trimmed by 7 bases and 0 bases, with 17 bases remaining between them. CDR3 length: 16 amino acids. The germline CDR1 and CDR2 sequences are MNHEY and SVGEGT. For the CDR3, the DNA is TGTGCCAGCAACCCGAGGAGGGGGAAGAGCACAGATACGCAGTATTTT. Protein sequence: CASNPRRGKSTDTQYF.

There are a few counts of this clonotype. The chain couples TRBV7-2 to TRBJ1-4; 9 nucleotides align to TRBD1. CDR1 SGHTA and CDR2 FQGNSA come from the germline V gene. The V and J ends lost 4 bases and 8 bases, in that order; junction bases with no gene match: 8. This CDR3 contains 15 residues. DNA for the CDR3: TGTGCCAGCAGCTCATCAGGACAGGGGTGGGAAAAACTGTTTTTT. The encoded protein is CASSSSGQGWEKLFF.

The rearrangement joins TRBV6-2 or TRBV6-3 to TRBJ2-7, with 11 bases matching TRBD2. The CDR3 totals 15 residues. The germline gives CDR1 MNHEY, CDR2 SVGEGT. CDR3 protein: CVTRRGLAAPYEQYF. The CDR3 nucleotides read TGTGTCACCCGAAGGGGACTAGCGGCACCCTACGAGCAGTACTTC.

The chain recombines TRBV7-2 with TRBJ2-3, with 10 bases that match TRBD2. Germline V lookup: CDR1 SGHTA, CDR2 FQGNSA. V trimming: 0 bases; J trimming: 6 bases; junction bases outside the gene matches: 6. CDR3 length equals 16 residues. The CDR3 loop reads CASSLAVAGGQDTQYF. The CDR3 nucleotides read TGTGCCAGCAGCTTAGCGGTAGCGGGGGGCCAGGATACGCAGTATTTT.

CDR3 DNA: TGCAGCGTTTACAGGGGGATGAACACTGAAGCTTTCTTT. Its translation: CSVYRGMNTEAFF. The chain links TRBV29-1 to TRBJ1-1; 8 bases agree with TRBD1. The CDR3 runs 13 residues. The V and J ends lost 5 bases and 0 bases, in that order; junction bases with no gene match: 2. Germline V gene sequence: CDR1 SQVTM, CDR2 ANQGSEA.

This chain links TRBV5-4 with TRBJ2-3; perhaps TRBD1 as D (5 bases). V was trimmed by 5 bases and J by 3 bases, leaving 16 bases between them. The germline CDR1 and CDR2 sequences are SGHNT and YYREEE (reference sequence). CDR3 length equals 15 residues. For the CDR3, the DNA is TGTGCCAGCAGTCGTGACAGCTTAGGGACAGATACGCAGTATTTT. As protein: CASSRDSLGTDTQYF.